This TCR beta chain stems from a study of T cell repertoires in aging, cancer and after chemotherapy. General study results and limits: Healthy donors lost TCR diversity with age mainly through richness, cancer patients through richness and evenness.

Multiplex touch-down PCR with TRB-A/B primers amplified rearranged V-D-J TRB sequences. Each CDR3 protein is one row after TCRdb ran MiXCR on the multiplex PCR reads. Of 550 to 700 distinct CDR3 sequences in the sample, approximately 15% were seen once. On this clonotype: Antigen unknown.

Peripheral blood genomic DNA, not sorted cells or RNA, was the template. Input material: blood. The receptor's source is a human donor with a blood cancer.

CDR3 loop: CASSLSGSGADTQYF. In DNA, the CDR3 is TGTGCCAGCAGTTTATCAGGGAGTGGGGCAGATACGCAGTATTTT. The rearrangement joins TRBV28 to TRBJ2-3; TRBD1 or TRBD2 may be the D gene (5 bases each). The CDR3 runs 15 residues. Germline CDR1 reads MDHEN; CDR2 reads SYDVKM. Trimming left V 1 base short and J 4 bases short, with 12 bases between.